Detailed here is one T cell receptor beta chain. Its antigen target is currently unknown. Base qualities were left out, and no much larger clone turns up one base away. This sample stems from a study of T-cell memory formation after mild COVID-19 (dated by TCRdb to the early 2020s). At the level of the whole study: Most TCR sequence clusters were specific to one of the two donors. T-cell clones expanding and contracting after mild COVID-19 in two donors were tracked by longitudinal TCRalpha and TCRbeta repertoire sequencing. The cohort was made up of two young adult volunteers, one female and one male, who were previously healthy.

These reads were obtained on an Illumina NovaSeq 6000. TCRalpha and TCRbeta cDNA libraries were built by 5'RACE with constant-segment primers, adding sample barcodes and unique molecular identifiers. Trizol reagent was used to extract RNA from every sample. Amplification of the libraries took two PCR steps, and the second step added a second sample barcode plus Illumina TruSeq adapters. Sequencing of the libraries was done on an Illumina NovaSeq, producing 2 x 150 bp paired-end reads. Concerning the study's data processing: With migec v1.2.7, reads were demultiplexed and then collapsed into UMI-guided consensus sequences. Using mixcr v2.1.11, UMI consensuses were aligned to TRA and TRB V and J templates and then assembled into clonotypes. Clonotypes were classified as expanded or contracted when called significant by both edgeR and NoisET, with noise models trained on biological replicates. edgeR calls used a false discovery rate-adjusted p below 0.01 and a log2 fold-change threshold of 1. As an exploratory analysis of dynamics, PCA with hierarchical clustering was applied to max-normalized trajectories of the 1000 most abundant clonotypes. The CD4 or CD8 phenotype of responding clones was assigned using the separately sequenced CD4+ and CD8+ repertoires. TCRdb reanalyzed the raw reads on its own, using fastp at Q25 for trimming and MiXCR for clone calling, and kept in-frame beta chains. CDR3 protein duplicates are merged, each entry listing the most common genes and DNA. None of the V and J calls come from the authors' own analysis; TCRdb made them. For this sample there are just over 400,000 distinct CDR3 sequences; about 25% appear just once. Clones ranked in the top ten supply 10% to 15% of the sample.

PBMCs were isolated by Ficoll-Paque density gradient centrifugation. The paper's findings and limits, for the study overall: SARS-CoV-2 specificity of the second-wave clones peaking on day 37 was not confirmed. Contracting CD4+ clones turned up mainly in the CM and EM memory subsets, whereas EMRA was where CD8+ clones were enriched. Clones that contracted from day 15 to 85 showed balanced CD4/CD8 phenotypes, whereas a second wave of clones that expanded from day 15 to 37 leaned towards CD4+. The detection of some responding clones in pre-infection memory suggests that pre-existing cross-reactive memory T cells joined the SARS-CoV-2 response. The study included only a couple of mild cases, and larger cohorts that include severe cases with pre-infection samples were judged to be necessary.

This TCR was sampled from an adult woman who had mild COVID-19 (a few samples of this study predate the infection). The sample titles of this study are shuffled in the database, so cell type and time point are left out; the donor was told from shared clones. What was sequenced was PBMCs or a T cell subset sorted from them (not recorded which).

The nucleotide sequence reads TGTGCCAGCAGTGACCCGTCGGGGGGGACAGATACGCAGTATTTT. Its protein reads: CASSDPSGGTDTQYF. In this chain, TRBV6-4 is recombined with TRBJ2-3, with 8 bases matching TRBD2. CDR1 and CDR2, looked up from the germline V gene, are MRHNA and SNTAGT. The CDR3, from cysteine to phenylalanine, totals 15 residues. Only the CDR3 DNA is retained, 45 bases long and in frame from the first base. Trimming accounts for 2 bases at V and 3 bases at J, while the number of junction bases matched to no gene is 4.